The rows below give T cell receptor beta chains drawn from one sample of a study of blood T cell repertoires in COVID-19. Using immunoSEQ multiplex PCR, the repertoire was profiled, and TCRdb retains in-frame clones only, with some absent. The sample lists more than 300,000 clones, over 90% occurring once. Sequenced input: PBMCs or T cells enriched from blood (not recorded which). The receptor set was obtained from a woman in her twenties or thirties who had been exposed to COVID-19. CDR3s leave out the opening cysteine and the closing phenylalanine or tryptophan. Fields, in order: J gene, V gene, CDR3 protein.

TRBJ2-7 TRBV6-5 ASKRGQTYEQY
TRBJ1-2 TRBV3-1/TRBV3-2 ASSQPTANYGYT
TRBJ1-5 TRBV4-1 ASSQTDIYSNQPQH
TRBJ1-4 TRBV27 ASSRQGGEKLF
TRBJ2-7 TRBV10-3 AISETLKPNEQY
TRBJ1-4 TRBV5-6 ASSSGATNEKLF
TRBJ1-3 TRBV27 ASSLRGARSSGNTIY
TRBJ2-7 TRBV2 ASSYQGVNEQY
TRBJ2-5 TRBV6-1 ASSERRGGLETQY
TRBJ1-2 TRBV10-2 ASTGWPGKPSNYGYT
TRBJ1-1 TRBV6-5 ASSPGTEGLTF
TRBJ2-1 TRBV9 ASSVGGQGYVVNEQF
TRBJ1-5 TRBV6-5 ASRSGQGSNQPQH
TRBJ1-2 TRBV19 ASSWQVGDYGYT
TRBJ2-5 TRBV9 ASSVVPGDQETQY
TRBJ1-1 TRBV5-5 ASSFYKNTEAF
TRBJ1-2 TRBV18 ASSPSGTDSNYGYT
TRBJ1-5 TRBV6-5 ASRPTRAGPQPQH
TRBJ2-3 TRBV7-2 ASSPTAGSTDTQY
TRBJ2-4 TRBV19 ASSPRQSIAKNIQY
TRBJ1-3 TRBV28 ASTSRRVGNTIY
TRBJ1-1 TRBV19 ASSMGYRDRRGNTEAF
TRBJ1-5 TRBV10-3 AISQPDRALSNQPQH
TRBJ1-2 TRBV6-5 ASLRVASFYGYT
TRBJ1-1 TRBV6-5 ASSYSGGEAF
TRBJ1-1 TRBV21-1 ASRLDKYLNTEAF
TRBJ1-6 TRBV7-2 ASSLVRHANSPLH
TRBJ2-1 TRBV5-5 ASSFRQGPYNEQF
TRBJ1-3 TRBV5-5 ASNGGTGPSSGNTIY
TRBJ2-7 TRBV14 ASSPGTGVYEQY
TRBJ1-2 TRBV11-2 ASSSGQGRDYGYT
TRBJ2-1 TRBV7-2 ASSLGRRAEQF
TRBJ1-1 TRBV6-4 ASSVSRGGSEAF
TRBJ1-1 TRBV30 AWLEGALEAF
TRBJ2-3 TRBV5-1 ASSLQATDTQY
TRBJ2-1 TRBV7-6 ASSSWVALYNEQF
TRBJ1-5 TRBV19 ASSNLKFGRGHQPQH
TRBJ1-5 TRBV7-9 ASSSGTARKH
TRBJ2-7 TRBV6-5 ASRGQGITYEQY
TRBJ2-5 TRBV6-5 ASSPVGTTAIAQY
TRBJ1-5 TRBV6-5 ASSYSGGDQPQH
TRBJ1-2 TRBV19 ASSSQQGRGYT
TRBJ1-2 TRBV5-4 ASSRDYGYT
TRBJ1-2 TRBV9 ASSAHRGYYGYT
TRBJ2-7 TRBV2 ASSEPGLAGGDEQY
TRBJ1-2 TRBV7-9 ASSFTGGTGYT